This T cell receptor (beta chain) derives from a study of vaccination and CD4 T cells after COVID-19. Study at large: The convalescent group had six males, four females, seven Caucasians, two Asians, one multiracial. Each participant underwent a two-dose regimen of either the BNT162b2 or the mRNA-1273 vaccine. Cells were stimulated with overlapping spike peptides from SARS-CoV-2, HCoV-NL63, HCoV-OC43 and HCoV-229E.

Treatment denoted: roughly 10-day PBMC culture with coronavirus spike peptide pools or control peptides (ViraFEST assay). Days 3 and 7 were when half the medium was replaced with fresh IL-2 medium. Sequencing of cultured CD4+ T cell DNA used the Oncomine TCR Beta short-read assay. TCRdb redid the calling of the PCR reads with MiXCR, one entry per CDR3 protein. This table has around 21,000 distinct CDR3 sequences, about 56% appearing once. A word on this clonotype: Its antigen is not known.

The CDR3 loop spans 13 amino acids. The V segment lost 3 bases and the J segment 9 bases; nucleotides outside the gene matches: 8. The V gene's germline CDR1 is GTSNPN and CDR2 SVGIG (reference sequence). Material for sequencing was CD4+ T cells from blood, cultured in vitro. V is TRBV30 and J is TRBJ2-1, with TRBD1 matching 7 bases. The TCR was taken from a human donor who had recovered from COVID-19. The CDR3 DNA sequence: TGTGCCTGGAGGGGACAGTCTGTGGGTGAGCAGTTCTTC. Protein: CAWRGQSVGEQFF. The whole variable domain, remainder taken from reference TRBV30 and TRBJ2-1, is SQTIHQWPATLVQPVGSPLSLECTVEGTSNPNLYWYRQAAGRGLQLLFYSVGIGQISSEVPQNLSASRPQDRQFILSSKKLLLSDSGFYLCAWRGQSVGEQFFGPGTRLTVL.